Each of the 10 T cell receptor beta chains below was sequenced from the same sample in a study of OX40 agonist ivuxolimab in advanced cancers. Using immunoSEQ multiplex PCR, the repertoire was profiled, and TCRdb retains in-frame clones only, with some absent. The table has about 77,000 clones, around 82% seen once. This material consisted of CD4+ or CD8+ T cells sorted from blood, taken in a trial of the OX40 agonist ivuxolimab. These receptors were taken from an adult with an advanced solid tumor such as melanoma, head and neck, liver or kidney cancer.

This chain uses TRBV18 with TRBJ2-3; D is unresolved. Trimming removed 5 bases from V and 3 bases from J, with 6 bases in between. This CDR3 spans 12 amino acids. Per germline, CDR1 KGHSH and CDR2 LQKENI. CDR3 sequence: CASSTVTDTQYF. CDR3 bases: TGTGCCAGCTCAACAGTGACAGATACGCAGTATTTT.

The chain links TRBV7-2 to TRBJ2-2, with 7 bases aligning to TRBD1. Germline V gene data show CDR1 as SGHTA and CDR2 as FQGNSA. The CDR3 totals 15 residues. V lost 4 bases and J lost 6; bases outside the gene matches: 8. CDR3 amino acids: CASSSRQGRAGELFF. CDR3 coding DNA: TGTGCCAGCAGCTCGCGACAGGGCAGGGCCGGGGAGCTGTTTTTT.

This clone showed up just a few times. V and J are TRBV2 and TRBJ2-1, with 9 bases aligning to TRBD2. V lost 5 bases, J lost 7 bases, and 12 bases stayed unmatched. Germline V CDR1 and CDR2: SNHLY, FYNNEI. The CDR3 runs 16 residues. The CDR3 reads CASSRLAVARWNEQFF. The CDR3 DNA is TGTGCCAGCAGTCGACTAGCGGTGGCCCGCTGGAATGAGCAGTTCTTC. Based on the CDR3 plus reference TRBV2 and TRBJ2-1, the full variable domain is EPEVTQTPSHQVTQMGQEVILRCVPISNHLYFYWYRQILGQKVEFLVSFYNNEISEKSEIFDDQFSVERPDGSNFTLKIRSTKLEDSAMYFCASSRLAVARWNEQFFGPGTRLTVL.

V usage is TRBV19 and J usage is TRBJ2-2; 14 positions match TRBD2. V dropped 6 bases and J dropped 0; count of bases not matched to a gene: 3. CDR1 LNHDA and CDR2 SQIVND come from the germline V gene (reference sequence). The CDR3 covers 17 residues. CDR3 nucleotides: TGTGCCAGTAGGAGGGGACTAGCGGGGGCGAACACCGGGGAGCTGTTTTTT. It yields the protein CASRRGLAGANTGELFF.

J is TRBJ1-2 and V is TRBV5-8; no definite D call. The V gene's germline CDR1 is SGHTS and CDR2 YDEGEE. This CDR3 has 12 amino acids. V lost 4 bases to trimming and J lost 4 bases, with 8 bases between them. CDR3 in amino acids: CASSTDTYGYTF. CDR3 coding DNA: TGTGCCAGCAGCACCGACACCTATGGCTACACCTTC. The full variable domain, with the rest looked up from reference TRBV5-8 and TRBJ1-2, is EAGVTQSPTHLIKTRGQQATLRCSPISGHTSVYWYQQALGLGLQFLLWYDEGEERNRGNFPPRFSGRQFPNYSSELNVNALELEDSALYLCASSTDTYGYTFGSGTRLTVV.

The CDR3 DNA is TGTGCCAGCAGTTACCTACAGGTGGCTGAAGCTTTCTTT. This encodes CASSYLQVAEAFF. The rearrangement links TRBV28 to TRBJ1-1, with D possibly TRBD1 on 5 matching bases. Germline V gene data show CDR1 as MDHEN and CDR2 as SYDVKM. Trimming shortened V by 4 bases and J by 6 bases, and 12 bases separated the two germline ends. The CDR3 is 13 amino acids.

V usage is TRBV5-4 and J usage is TRBJ1-1; 7 nucleotides agree with TRBD1. Germline-derived CDR1 and CDR2 are SGHNT and YYREEE (reference sequence). The CDR3 has 13 amino acids. With 3 bases clipped from V and 5 bases from J, the junction kept 4 bases outside the gene matches. The CDR3 loop is CASSYLQGTEAFF. As DNA, the CDR3 is TGTGCCAGCAGCTACCTACAGGGGACTGAAGCTTTCTTT.

This chain joins TRBV18 and TRBJ2-3; 13 bases map to TRBD2. Germline V lookup: CDR1 KGHSH, CDR2 LQKENI. Unmatched junction bases numbered 6, after V lost 4 bases and J lost 5 bases. The CDR3 runs to 16 residues. This chain's CDR3 is CASSLGLAGARDTQYF. Here the CDR3 DNA reads TGTGCCAGCTCACTAGGACTAGCGGGGGCGAGAGATACGCAGTATTTT. The variable domain in full, completed from reference TRBV18 and TRBJ2-3, reads NAGVMQNPRHLVRRRGQEARLRCSPMKGHSHVYWYRQLPEEGLKFMVYLQKENIIDESGMPKERFSAEFPKEGPSILRIQQVVRGDSAAYFCASSLGLAGARDTQYFGPGTRLTVL.

The rearrangement joins TRBV15 to TRBJ2-5, with D possibly matching TRBD2 (5 bases). The CDR3 is 13 amino acids. V dropped 0 bases and J dropped 5 bases, with 7 bases sitting between them. Germline V gives CDR1 LNHNV, CDR2 YYDKDF (reference sequence). CDR3 protein: CATSRDPGETQYF. The CDR3 DNA sequence: TGTGCCACCAGCAGAGATCCGGGGGAGACCCAGTACTTC. The full variable domain, rest sourced from reference TRBV15 and TRBJ2-5, is DAMVIQNPRYQVTQFGKPVTLSCSQTLNHNVMYWYQQKSSQAPKLLFHYYDKDFNNEADTPDNFQSRRPNTSFCFLDIRSPGLGDTAMYLCATSRDPGETQYFGPGTRLLVL.

This CDR3 reads CASSLPGTGNNYGYTF. The CDR3 DNA is TGTGCCAGCAGCTTGCCCGGGACAGGGAATAACTATGGCTACACCTTC. The chain joins TRBV5-4 to TRBJ1-2, with TRBD1 identical over 9 bases. V shed 1 base, J shed 1 base, and the junction held 5 bases outside the gene matches. CDR1 and CDR2 (germline): SGHNT, YYREEE (reference sequence). The CDR3 spans 16 residues.